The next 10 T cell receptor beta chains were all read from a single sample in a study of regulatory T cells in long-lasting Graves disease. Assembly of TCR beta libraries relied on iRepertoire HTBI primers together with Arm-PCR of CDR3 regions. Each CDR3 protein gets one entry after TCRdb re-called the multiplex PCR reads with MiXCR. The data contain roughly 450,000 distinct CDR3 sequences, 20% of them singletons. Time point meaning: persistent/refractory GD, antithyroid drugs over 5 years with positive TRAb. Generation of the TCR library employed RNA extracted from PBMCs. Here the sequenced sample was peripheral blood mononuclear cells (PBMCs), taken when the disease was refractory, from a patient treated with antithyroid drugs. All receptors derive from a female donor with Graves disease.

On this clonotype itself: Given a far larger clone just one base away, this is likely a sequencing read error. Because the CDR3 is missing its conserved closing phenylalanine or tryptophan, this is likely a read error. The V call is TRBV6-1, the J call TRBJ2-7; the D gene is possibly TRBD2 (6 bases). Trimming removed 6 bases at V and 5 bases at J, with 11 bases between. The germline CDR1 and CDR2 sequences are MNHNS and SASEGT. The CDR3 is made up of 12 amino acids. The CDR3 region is CASSLSGDEQYL. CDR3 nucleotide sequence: TGTGCCAGCAGCCTTAGCGGCGACGAGCAGTACTTA.

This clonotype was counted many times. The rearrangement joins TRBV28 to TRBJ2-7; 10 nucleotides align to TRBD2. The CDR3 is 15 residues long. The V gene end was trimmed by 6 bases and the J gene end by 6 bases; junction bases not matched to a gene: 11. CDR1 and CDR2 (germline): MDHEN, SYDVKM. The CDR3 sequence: CASRGSSGSQGEQYF. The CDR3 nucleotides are TGTGCCAGCAGGGGATCTAGCGGGAGTCAGGGCGAGCAGTACTTC.

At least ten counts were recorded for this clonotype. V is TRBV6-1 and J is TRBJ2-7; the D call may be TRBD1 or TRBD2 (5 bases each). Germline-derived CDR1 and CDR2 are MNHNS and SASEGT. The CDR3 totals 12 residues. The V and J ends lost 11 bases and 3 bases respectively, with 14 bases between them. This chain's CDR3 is CALGDGGYEQYF. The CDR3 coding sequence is TGTGCCCTTGGGGACGGCGGCTACGAGCAGTACTTC.

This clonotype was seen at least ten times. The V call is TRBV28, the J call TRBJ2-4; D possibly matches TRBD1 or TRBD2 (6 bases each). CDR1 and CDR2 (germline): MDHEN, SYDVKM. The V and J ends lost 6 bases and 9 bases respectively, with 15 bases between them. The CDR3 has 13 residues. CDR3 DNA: TGTGCCAGCAGCCCCCCGGGGGCGGGCATTCAGTACTTC. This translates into CASSPPGAGIQYF.

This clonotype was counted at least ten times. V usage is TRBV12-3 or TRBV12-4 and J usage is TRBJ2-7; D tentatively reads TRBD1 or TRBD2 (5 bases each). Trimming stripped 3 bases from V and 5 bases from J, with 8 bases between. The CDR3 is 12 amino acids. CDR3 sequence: CASSLGPHEQYF. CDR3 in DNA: TGTGCCAGCAGTTTGGGACCCCACGAGCAGTACTTC.

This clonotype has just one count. As DNA, the CDR3 is TGTGCCAGCAGTTTAGCAGGGCCCTGGACCAACGTCCTGACTTTC. Its protein product is CASSLAGPWTNVLTF. The J gene is TRBJ2-6, the V gene TRBV27; possible D gene TRBD1, 5 bases. Between the trimmed V and J ends, which lost 2 bases and 8 bases, there was a span of 13 bases. Germline loops: CDR1 MNHEY, CDR2 SMNVEV (reference sequence). The CDR3 runs to 15 residues.

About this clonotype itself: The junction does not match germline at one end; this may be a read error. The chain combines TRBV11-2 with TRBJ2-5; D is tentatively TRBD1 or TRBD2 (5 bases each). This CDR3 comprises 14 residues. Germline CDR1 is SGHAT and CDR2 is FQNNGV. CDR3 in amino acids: CASSLVPGLETQYF. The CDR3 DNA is TGCGCCAGCAGCTTGGTTCCGGGGCTGGAGACCCAGTACTTC. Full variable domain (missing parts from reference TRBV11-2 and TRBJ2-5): EAGVAQSPRYKIIEKRQSVAFWCNPISGHATLYWYQQILGQGPKLLIQFQNNGVVDDSQLPKDRFSAERLKGVDSTLKIQPAKLEDSAVYLCASSLVPGLETQYFGPGTRLLVL.

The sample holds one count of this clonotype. The CDR3 nucleotides are TGTGCCAGCAGTTTATCGAGGGGGCGCGGCACAGATACGCAGTATTTT. Its translation: CASSLSRGRGTDTQYF. The rearrangement links TRBV27 to TRBJ2-3; 7 bases match TRBD1. Germline V lookup: CDR1 MNHEY, CDR2 SMNVEV (reference sequence). This CDR3 has 16 residues. Unmatched junction bases numbered 4, after V lost 0 bases and J lost 1 base.

CDR3 DNA sequence: TGCGCCAGCAGCCAGCCGACTAGCGGGAGGGCCGGTAGGTACTTC. This translates into CASSQPTSGRAGRYF. The rearrangement joins TRBV4-1 to TRBJ2-7; 14 bases agree with TRBD2. With V trimmed by 3 bases and J by 12 bases, 10 bases remained unmatched. Germline V lookup: CDR1 MGHRA, CDR2 YSYEKL. The CDR3 runs 15 residues.

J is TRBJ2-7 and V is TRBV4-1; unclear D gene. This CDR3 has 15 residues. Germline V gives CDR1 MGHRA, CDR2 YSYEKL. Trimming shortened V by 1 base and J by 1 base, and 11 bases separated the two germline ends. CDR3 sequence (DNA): TGCGCCAGCAGCCAAGCAAACACCGTTTCCTACGAGCAGTACTTC. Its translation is CASSQANTVSYEQYF.